The rows below give T cell receptor beta chains drawn from one sample of a study of T cell changes during pregnancy in multiple sclerosis. TCRdb's copy holds only in-frame clones and misses some; the assay was immunoSEQ multiplex PCR. The data hold some 67,000 clones, with under 95% observed a single time. Sequences were derived from peripheral blood, sampled after pregnancy. These receptors all stem from a female donor with multiple sclerosis, enrolled in a pregnancy study. Both conserved end residues are trimmed from each CDR3.

>TRBV5-4
ASSVDRGFYEQY
>TRBV28
ASSLSQNTEAF
>TRBV7-3
ASSLKGLASTDTQY
>TRBV19
ASSITGYGTTNEKLF
>TRBV7-2
ASSLEVLALNIQY
>TRBV6-1
ASRTEAGNTIY
>TRBV9
ASSDQFGTGETEAF
>TRBV10-1
ASSRDSGGLETQY
>TRBV19
ASSIPTGENNEQF
>TRBV7-2
ASSLRLAASTDTQY
>TRBV6-5
ASSQRTGDETQY
>TRBV27
ASRWDFSTGELF
>TRBV5-4
ASSFYGLTDTQY
>TRBV11-2
ASSLVVTRLEQF
>TRBV28
ASSLAGVSYEQY
>TRBV30
AWSPRGGVGETQY
>TRBV18
ASSSSVPGTGALEAF
>TRBV27
ASSNQGMDEKLF
>TRBV19
ASRTDRAKGGELF
>TRBV18
ASSRDSGTDTQY
>TRBV5-4
ASSLDSGEKLF
>TRBV2
ASSEGGSLYEQY
>TRBV7-8
ASSLEGGAGPQH
>TRBV11-1
ASSTSGTGLYNEQF
>TRBV10-3
ATEAREFSTDTQY
>TRBV19
ASKSLAGEETQY
>TRBV5-1
ASGLAGAYEQY
>TRBV6-6
ASSSTGDTEAF
>TRBV27
ASSLNSGGPYNEQF
>TRBV28
ASSFRQPQH
>TRBV5-6
ASSWRDRGVNEKLF
>TRBV27
ASSLFLSNQPQH
>TRBV14
ASSPRTGPYNEQF
>TRBV9
ASSSTGGGQVSGNTIY
>TRBV6-1
ASRAQGRLNTEAF
>TRBV5-4
ASSHPPGGAETGWEQY
>TRBV30
AGNRGYPYEQY
>TRBV2
ASLGAGAGY
>TRBV10-2
ASSERGYEQY
>TRBV2
ASSSSGFDTQY